Listed below are T cell receptor beta chains from one sample, sequenced in a study of blood T cells in healthy people across ages. A single record per CDR3 protein comes from TCRdb applying MiXCR to the 5' RACE reads. The data show about 1,500,000 distinct CDR3 sequences, about 43% seen once. The sequencing input was blood. These receptors were collected from a woman aged 18-29 years in good health. CDR3s include the opening cysteine and the closing phenylalanine or tryptophan. The D gene is left open where the match is weak. Clone size is shown for a subset of rows, as once, few, many or a class of expanded clone.

d_call: NA
v_call: TRBV20-1
clone_size: NA
j_call: TRBJ1-2
cdr3_nt: TGCAGTGCTAGGAATAACTATGGCTACACCTTC
cdr3_aa: CSARNNYGYTF

d_call: NA
v_call: TRBV20-1
clone_size: NA
j_call: TRBJ1-6
cdr3_nt: TGCAGTGCTAGAGATATCACCGCGTCACCCCTCCACTTT
cdr3_aa: CSARDITASPLHF

d_call: NA
v_call: TRBV7-2
clone_size: once
j_call: TRBJ2-7
cdr3_nt: TGTGCCAGCAGCCAAAGAAACAATGAGCAGTACTTC
cdr3_aa: CASSQRNNEQYF

d_call: NA
v_call: TRBV27
clone_size: NA
j_call: TRBJ2-4
cdr3_nt: TGTGCCAGCAGTCCCCCCTGGAGGGTTTGGGCCAAAAACATTCAGTACTTC
cdr3_aa: CASSPPWRVWAKNIQYF

d_call: NA
v_call: TRBV21-1
clone_size: few
j_call: TRBJ2-7
cdr3_nt: TGTGCCAGCAGCAAAAACACGTTGCAGCCTAACGAGCAGTACTTC
cdr3_aa: CASSKNTLQPNEQYF

d_call: TRBD1
v_call: TRBV9
clone_size: few
j_call: TRBJ2-3
cdr3_nt: TGTGCCAGCGTCGGGACAGGGGGCACAGATACGCAGTATTTT
cdr3_aa: CASVGTGGTDTQYF

d_call: TRBD1
v_call: TRBV27
clone_size: once
j_call: TRBJ2-5
cdr3_nt: TGTGCCAGCAGCCTTGGGACAGGGGGCTATGGGGAGACCCAGTACTTC
cdr3_aa: CASSLGTGGYGETQYF

d_call: NA
v_call: TRBV6-2/TRBV6-3
clone_size: few
j_call: TRBJ2-3
cdr3_nt: TGTGCCAGCAGTATGGGCCGTCCGCAGTATTTT
cdr3_aa: CASSMGRPQYF

d_call: NA
v_call: TRBV20-1
clone_size: few
j_call: TRBJ2-2
cdr3_nt: TGCAGTGCTAGAAAGGGCACCGGGGAGCTGTTTTTT
cdr3_aa: CSARKGTGELFF

d_call: TRBD1
v_call: TRBV20-1
clone_size: NA
j_call: TRBJ2-5
cdr3_nt: TGCAGTGCGCCCGGACAGGGTGGGAACCAAGAGACCCAGTACTTC
cdr3_aa: CSAPGQGGNQETQYF

d_call: TRBD1
v_call: TRBV29-1
clone_size: NA
j_call: TRBJ1-1
cdr3_nt: TGCAGCGTCAGGAGTGTGACAGGGGGCTCGGACACTGAAGCTTTCTTT
cdr3_aa: CSVRSVTGGSDTEAFF

d_call: NA
v_call: TRBV20-1
clone_size: NA
j_call: TRBJ2-3
cdr3_nt: TGCAGTGCTAGAGATGGCGGGGACCTCACAGATACGCAGTATTTT
cdr3_aa: CSARDGGDLTDTQYF

d_call: TRBD2
v_call: TRBV4-2
clone_size: NA
j_call: TRBJ2-1
cdr3_nt: TGTGCCAGCAGCCAAGATAGGACTAGCGGGGGACACAATGAGCAGTTCTTC
cdr3_aa: CASSQDRTSGGHNEQFF

d_call: NA
v_call: TRBV6-5
clone_size: NA
j_call: TRBJ2-5
cdr3_nt: TGTGCCAGCAGTTACGTACGGGGGATTCAAGAGACCCAGTACTTC
cdr3_aa: CASSYVRGIQETQYF

d_call: TRBD2
v_call: TRBV27
clone_size: NA
j_call: TRBJ2-7
cdr3_nt: TGTGCCACTCGACTAGCGGGGAGGACTGAGCAGTACTTC
cdr3_aa: CATRLAGRTEQYF

d_call: NA
v_call: TRBV29-1
clone_size: few
j_call: TRBJ1-2
cdr3_nt: TGCAGCGTTGAAGATGGGAGGACAGCGGACTATGGCTACACCTTC
cdr3_aa: CSVEDGRTADYGYTF

d_call: TRBD1
v_call: TRBV5-1
clone_size: NA
j_call: TRBJ2-1
cdr3_nt: TGCGCCAGCAGCGGACAGGGGGTCCGGAATGAGCAGTTCTTC
cdr3_aa: CASSGQGVRNEQFF

d_call: TRBD2
v_call: TRBV12-3/TRBV12-4
clone_size: NA
j_call: TRBJ2-3
cdr3_nt: TGTGCCAGCAGTCCGACTTACGGGAGGATGGGAGATACGCAGTATTTT
cdr3_aa: CASSPTYGRMGDTQYF

d_call: NA
v_call: TRBV4-1
clone_size: few
j_call: TRBJ2-2
cdr3_nt: TGCGCCAGCAGCCAGTCGGCCGGGGAGCTGTTTTTT
cdr3_aa: CASSQSAGELFF

d_call: TRBD2
v_call: TRBV12-3/TRBV12-4
clone_size: NA
j_call: TRBJ2-3
cdr3_nt: TGTGCCAGCAGACCGACTAGCGGGGTTGCAGATACGCAGTATTTT
cdr3_aa: CASRPTSGVADTQYF

d_call: TRBD2
v_call: TRBV6-5
clone_size: NA
j_call: TRBJ2-7
cdr3_nt: TGTGCCAGCAGTTTCGACGGGACTACTAAGGGCGAGCAGTACTTC
cdr3_aa: CASSFDGTTKGEQYF

d_call: NA
v_call: TRBV5-1
clone_size: few
j_call: TRBJ2-2
cdr3_nt: TGCGCCAGCAGCTTGGCCGGAGGGACCCCGAACACCGGGGAGCTGTTTTTT
cdr3_aa: CASSLAGGTPNTGELFF

d_call: TRBD2
v_call: TRBV6-6
clone_size: few
j_call: TRBJ2-5
cdr3_nt: TGTGCCAGCAGTTACCGTCTAGCGGGAGAGACCCAGTACTTC
cdr3_aa: CASSYRLAGETQYF

d_call: NA
v_call: TRBV2
clone_size: NA
j_call: TRBJ1-6
cdr3_nt: TGTGCCAGCAGTGTGACAGTTATTAATTCACCCCTCCACTTT
cdr3_aa: CASSVTVINSPLHF

d_call: TRBD1
v_call: TRBV15
clone_size: NA
j_call: TRBJ2-7
cdr3_nt: TGTGCCACCAGCAGAGATTGGACAGGGGGAATGGGCGAACAGTACTTC
cdr3_aa: CATSRDWTGGMGEQYF

d_call: NA
v_call: TRBV20-1
clone_size: NA
j_call: TRBJ2-7
cdr3_nt: TGCAGTGCTAGCGGGCAGGGCCACTTCTACGAGCAGTACTTC
cdr3_aa: CSASGQGHFYEQYF

d_call: TRBD1
v_call: TRBV6-5
clone_size: NA
j_call: TRBJ1-1
cdr3_nt: TGTGCCAGCAGCCGGGACAGGGCCACTGAAGCTTTCTTT
cdr3_aa: CASSRDRATEAFF

d_call: NA
v_call: TRBV29-1
clone_size: NA
j_call: TRBJ1-2
cdr3_nt: TGCAGCGGTACAGGATGGTATGGCTACACCTTC
cdr3_aa: CSGTGWYGYTF

d_call: NA
v_call: TRBV11-2
clone_size: NA
j_call: TRBJ2-7
cdr3_nt: TGTGCCAGCAGCCACCCCGGCCTCAAGTACGAGCAGTACTTC
cdr3_aa: CASSHPGLKYEQYF

d_call: NA
v_call: TRBV12-5
clone_size: few
j_call: TRBJ1-1
cdr3_nt: TGTGCTAGTGGTTTTCTGGACGGCACCGAAGCTTTCTTT
cdr3_aa: CASGFLDGTEAFF

d_call: NA
v_call: TRBV6-6
clone_size: NA
j_call: TRBJ1-2
cdr3_nt: TGTGCCAGCTCTGTCAACTTGGACAGCTATGGCTACACCTTC
cdr3_aa: CASSVNLDSYGYTF

d_call: NA
v_call: TRBV7-8
clone_size: few
j_call: TRBJ1-1
cdr3_nt: TGTGCCAGCAGCTTGAAGCACCAATCAGCTAACACTGAAGCTTTCTTT
cdr3_aa: CASSLKHQSANTEAFF

d_call: NA
v_call: TRBV6-5
clone_size: NA
j_call: TRBJ2-1
cdr3_nt: TGTGCCAGCAGTCAACACTCAAATTTACACAATGAGCAGTTCTTC
cdr3_aa: CASSQHSNLHNEQFF

d_call: NA
v_call: TRBV20-1
clone_size: few
j_call: TRBJ2-3
cdr3_nt: TGCAGTGCTAGGGGTGGGGGTTCCACAGATACGCAGTATTTT
cdr3_aa: CSARGGGSTDTQYF

d_call: NA
v_call: TRBV6-5
clone_size: NA
j_call: TRBJ1-6
cdr3_nt: TGTGCCAGCAGTTACTCGAGGGGGGCCCTCCACTTT
cdr3_aa: CASSYSRGALHF

d_call: NA
v_call: TRBV4-1
clone_size: NA
j_call: TRBJ2-5
cdr3_nt: TGCGCCAGCAGCCGAGGGAGACTCGAAGAGACCCAGTACTTC
cdr3_aa: CASSRGRLEETQYF

d_call: NA
v_call: TRBV28
clone_size: NA
j_call: TRBJ2-2
cdr3_nt: TGTGCCAGCAGTTTTCCCGGCGGGGAGCTGTTTTTT
cdr3_aa: CASSFPGGELFF

d_call: NA
v_call: TRBV27
clone_size: many
j_call: TRBJ2-7
cdr3_nt: TGTGCCAGCAGTTTCGGAGCAGCCTACGAGCAGTACTTC
cdr3_aa: CASSFGAAYEQYF

d_call: NA
v_call: TRBV20-1
clone_size: NA
j_call: TRBJ2-3
cdr3_nt: TGCAGTGCTAAACTAGAGGGGGTGAGGGATACGCAGTATTTT
cdr3_aa: CSAKLEGVRDTQYF

d_call: TRBD2
v_call: TRBV3-1
clone_size: few
j_call: TRBJ2-1
cdr3_nt: TGTGCCAGCAGCCACCGACAACCCGGACTAGTGGATGAGCAGTTCTTC
cdr3_aa: CASSHRQPGLVDEQFF

d_call: NA
v_call: TRBV18
clone_size: few
j_call: TRBJ2-1
cdr3_nt: TGTGCCAGCTCACCCGGGGTCCAGCAGTTCTTC
cdr3_aa: CASSPGVQQFF

d_call: NA
v_call: TRBV20-1
clone_size: NA
j_call: TRBJ2-7
cdr3_nt: TGCAGTGCTGAGGGGGAGCAGGGGTACGAGCAGTACTTC
cdr3_aa: CSAEGEQGYEQYF

d_call: NA
v_call: TRBV28
clone_size: NA
j_call: TRBJ2-4
cdr3_nt: TGTGCCAGCAATCCGGGGAGCCTAGCCAAAAACATTCAGTACTTC
cdr3_aa: CASNPGSLAKNIQYF

d_call: NA
v_call: TRBV27
clone_size: NA
j_call: TRBJ2-3
cdr3_nt: TGTGCCAGCAGTTTAACGGGGTGGAGCGGTAGCACAGATAGGCAGTATTTT
cdr3_aa: CASSLTGWSGSTDRQYF

d_call: NA
v_call: TRBV9
clone_size: NA
j_call: TRBJ2-1
cdr3_nt: TGTGCCAGCAGCGTAAGTACAGTCTCCTACAATGAGCAGTTCTTC
cdr3_aa: CASSVSTVSYNEQFF

d_call: TRBD1
v_call: TRBV6-6
clone_size: few
j_call: TRBJ1-2
cdr3_nt: TGTGCCAGCATCGCAGGGGGTCTCTATGGCTACACCTTC
cdr3_aa: CASIAGGLYGYTF

d_call: NA
v_call: TRBV20-1
clone_size: few
j_call: TRBJ2-3
cdr3_nt: TGCAGTGCTAGAGATAATTACGGTCCCTCCACAGATACGCAGTATTTT
cdr3_aa: CSARDNYGPSTDTQYF

d_call: NA
v_call: TRBV14
clone_size: few
j_call: TRBJ1-2
cdr3_nt: TGTGCCAGCAGCCAATTACAGGGTCGGAATGGCTACACCTTC
cdr3_aa: CASSQLQGRNGYTF

d_call: TRBD1
v_call: TRBV30
clone_size: NA
j_call: TRBJ2-1
cdr3_nt: TGTGCCTGGAGCCCGGGGACAGACTTCTCCTACAATGAGCAGTTCTTC
cdr3_aa: CAWSPGTDFSYNEQFF

d_call: TRBD2
v_call: TRBV28
clone_size: NA
j_call: TRBJ2-3
cdr3_nt: TGTGCCGGCAATACCCTTGTAGCCAATAAACCGGGAGGCCCAGATACGCAGTATTTT
cdr3_aa: CAGNTLVANKPGGPDTQYF

d_call: TRBD2
v_call: TRBV10-3
clone_size: few
j_call: TRBJ2-3
cdr3_nt: TGTGCCATCAGTGAGAGCCTAGCGGGAGCAGATACGCAGTATTTT
cdr3_aa: CAISESLAGADTQYF

d_call: TRBD1
v_call: TRBV3-1
clone_size: NA
j_call: TRBJ2-7
cdr3_nt: TGTGCCAGCAGTGAGGGGACAGGGGGCATCGAGCAGTACTTC
cdr3_aa: CASSEGTGGIEQYF

d_call: NA
v_call: TRBV6-5
clone_size: NA
j_call: TRBJ2-7
cdr3_nt: TGTGCCAGCAGTTTACGCGGAGAACCCTACGAGCAGTACTTC
cdr3_aa: CASSLRGEPYEQYF

d_call: TRBD1
v_call: TRBV5-6
clone_size: once
j_call: TRBJ2-7
cdr3_nt: TGTGCCAGCAGCCCCGAGGAAGGGGGCTTGAAGTGGGGCGAGCAGTACTTC
cdr3_aa: CASSPEEGGLKWGEQYF